The rows below give T cell receptor beta chains drawn from one sample of a study of T-cell memory formation after mild COVID-19. TCRdb re-called the 5' RACE reads with MiXCR, one entry per CDR3 protein. Of roughly 150,000 distinct CDR3 sequences detected, about 25% appear once; the ten largest clones hold approximately 25%. Specimen: PBMCs or a T cell subset sorted from them (not recorded which). These receptors all come from an adult woman who had mild COVID-19 (a few samples of this study predate the infection). Cell type and time point are not known. The CDR3 runs from the conserved cysteine through the conserved F or W. Each record gives: CDR3 DNA, CDR3 protein, D gene, CDR3 length, V gene, J gene, clone size. A D gene is named only where the DNA matches it firmly. Rows give clone size only sometimes, using once, few, many, or a class for an expanded clone.

DNA: TGCGCCAGCAGCCTAACACGGGACCTGCTAGGAAATGAGCAGTTCTTC; CDR3: CASSLTRDLLGNEQFF; D: NA; length: 16; V: TRBV4-1; J: TRBJ2-1; size: NA
DNA: TGTGCCAGCAGTTTTAGGGCAGGGGGCCTGAGTGAGCAGTTCTTC; CDR3: CASSFRAGGLSEQFF; D: TRBD1; length: 15; V: TRBV6-2/TRBV6-3; J: TRBJ2-1; size: NA
DNA: TGCAGCGTTGAGGGACAGGGGGCTATCAATGAGCAGTTCTTC; CDR3: CSVEGQGAINEQFF; D: TRBD1; length: 14; V: TRBV29-1; J: TRBJ2-1; size: few
DNA: TGTGCCAGCAGCTCCGGGACTGCCAGAAATGAGCAGTTCTTC; CDR3: CASSSGTARNEQFF; D: NA; length: 14; V: TRBV7-3; J: TRBJ2-1; size: few
DNA: TGTGCCAGCAGCCAAGATAGAGCGGGGGAGTACAATGAGCAGTTCTTC; CDR3: CASSQDRAGEYNEQFF; D: TRBD2; length: 16; V: TRBV4-2; J: TRBJ2-1; size: NA
DNA: TGCGCCAGCAGCCAAGCCGATAGCGCGGCCGGGGAGCTGTTTTTT; CDR3: CASSQADSAAGELFF; D: NA; length: 15; V: TRBV4-1; J: TRBJ2-2; size: few
DNA: TGTGCCAGCAGTTACTTAGTAAGTGATCAAGAGACCCAGTACTTC; CDR3: CASSYLVSDQETQYF; D: NA; length: 15; V: TRBV6-2/TRBV6-3; J: TRBJ2-5; size: NA
DNA: TGTGCCACCGTTACTAGAGGGGCAGCTTCGAATGAGCAGTTCTTC; CDR3: CATVTRGAASNEQFF; D: NA; length: 15; V: TRBV7-6; J: TRBJ2-1; size: few
DNA: TGCGCCAGCAGCCAAGTTTGGGGGGGTAATACGCAGTATTTT; CDR3: CASSQVWGGNTQYF; D: TRBD2; length: 14; V: TRBV4-3; J: TRBJ2-3; size: NA
DNA: TGTGCCAGCACCCCAGTAACTAGCGGGTACAATGAGCAGTTCTTC; CDR3: CASTPVTSGYNEQFF; D: TRBD2; length: 15; V: TRBV7-2; J: TRBJ2-1; size: few
DNA: TGCGCCAGCAGCTCAGGGGATTCAGATTACACTGAAGCTTTCTTT; CDR3: CASSSGDSDYTEAFF; D: NA; length: 15; V: TRBV4-3; J: TRBJ1-1; size: NA
DNA: TGTGCCAGCAGTCCCCAGGGGTTACCCTACGAGCAGTACTTC; CDR3: CASSPQGLPYEQYF; D: NA; length: 14; V: TRBV12-3/TRBV12-4; J: TRBJ2-7; size: NA
DNA: TGTGCCAGCAGCTCCGGACTCGACCGGTACGAGCAGTACTTC; CDR3: CASSSGLDRYEQYF; D: NA; length: 14; V: TRBV7-6; J: TRBJ2-7; size: NA
DNA: TGTGCCAGCAGCTCCGCCGTTACAGGGCAAGGTTACGAGCAGTACTTC; CDR3: CASSSAVTGQGYEQYF; D: NA; length: 16; V: TRBV7-9; J: TRBJ2-7; size: NA
DNA: TGTGCCAGCAGTTTAGGACAGGCGTACCAAGAGACCCAGTACTTC; CDR3: CASSLGQAYQETQYF; D: TRBD1; length: 15; V: TRBV28; J: TRBJ2-5; size: NA
DNA: TGCGCCAGCAGCCAAGGCGGAAGTCCCGGGTACGAGCAGTACTTC; CDR3: CASSQGGSPGYEQYF; D: NA; length: 15; V: TRBV4-3; J: TRBJ2-7; size: few
DNA: TGCAGCGTTGTGGGGTTATGGCCGCAGCAGTTCTTC; CDR3: CSVVGLWPQQFF; D: NA; length: 12; V: TRBV29-1; J: TRBJ2-1; size: NA
DNA: TGCGCCAGCAGCCAAGGCGTCTCGGTAGGCACAGATACGCAGTATTTT; CDR3: CASSQGVSVGTDTQYF; D: NA; length: 16; V: TRBV4-1; J: TRBJ2-3; size: few
DNA: TGTGCCAGCAGCTGGGGACTAGCGGATAGTGAGACCCAGTACTTC; CDR3: CASSWGLADSETQYF; D: TRBD2; length: 15; V: TRBV11-2; J: TRBJ2-5; size: NA
DNA: TGTGCCAGCTCACCACCAGGGGACCAGCCCCAGCATTTT; CDR3: CASSPPGDQPQHF; D: NA; length: 13; V: TRBV18; J: TRBJ1-5; size: many
DNA: TGTGCCAGCAGCCCAGTGGCGGGAGGCCCCCTTGGGGAGCAGTTCTTC; CDR3: CASSPVAGGPLGEQFF; D: TRBD2; length: 16; V: TRBV9; J: TRBJ2-1; size: few
DNA: TGCGCCAGCAGCCAGGATCGACAGGGGGGGACCTACGAGCAGTACTTC; CDR3: CASSQDRQGGTYEQYF; D: TRBD1; length: 16; V: TRBV4-1; J: TRBJ2-7; size: few